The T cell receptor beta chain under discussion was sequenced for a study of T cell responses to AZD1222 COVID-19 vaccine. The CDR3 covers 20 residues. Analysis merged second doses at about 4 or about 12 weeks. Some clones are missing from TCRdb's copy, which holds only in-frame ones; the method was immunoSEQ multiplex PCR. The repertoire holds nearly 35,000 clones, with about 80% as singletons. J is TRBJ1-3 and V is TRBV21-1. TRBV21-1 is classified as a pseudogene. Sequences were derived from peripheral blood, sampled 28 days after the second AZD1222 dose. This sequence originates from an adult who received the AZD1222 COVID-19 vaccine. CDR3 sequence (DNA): TGTGCCAGCAGCAAAGGGTTCACGGGGGGGACAGACTTTTCTGGAAACACCATATATTTT. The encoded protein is CASSKGFTGGTDFSGNTIYF.